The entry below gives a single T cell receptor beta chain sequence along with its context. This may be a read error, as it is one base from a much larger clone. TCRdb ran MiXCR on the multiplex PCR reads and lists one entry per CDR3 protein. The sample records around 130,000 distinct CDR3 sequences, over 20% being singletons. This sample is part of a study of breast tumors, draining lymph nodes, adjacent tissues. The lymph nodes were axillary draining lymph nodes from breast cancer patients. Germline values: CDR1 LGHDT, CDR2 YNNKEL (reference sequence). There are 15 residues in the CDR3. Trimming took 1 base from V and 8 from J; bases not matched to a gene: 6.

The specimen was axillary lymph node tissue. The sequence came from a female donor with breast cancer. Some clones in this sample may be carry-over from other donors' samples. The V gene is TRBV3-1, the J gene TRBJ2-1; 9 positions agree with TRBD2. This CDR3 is CASSQVQREDHEQFF. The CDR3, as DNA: TGTGCCAGCAGCCAAGTCCAGCGGGAGGACCATGAGCAGTTCTTC.